The source of this T cell receptor (beta chain) is a study of low-dose radiotherapy and immunotherapy resistance in tumors. Study summary: Patients took 300 mg oral aspirin daily for four cycles from cycle 1 day 1.

Patients deemed eligible presented with advanced solid tumors lacking tumor-infiltrating lymphocytes. Gene-specific TRAV and TRBV primers were used for first-strand cDNA, covering alpha and beta chains. It was with a constant-region primer and a V-primer adapter that TCRs were amplified over approximately 18 PCR cycles. TCRdb reprocessed the reads via MiXCR and lists one record per CDR3 protein. This table holds fewer than 20,000 distinct CDR3 sequences, roughly 70% found once. The CDR3 runs 14 residues. Germline V CDR1 and CDR2: MNHEY, SVGEGT. V lost 5 bases and J lost 2, with 13 bases in between. This TCR derives from a human donor with advanced metastatic prostate, ovarian, gallbladder or colorectal cancer (not recorded which). This table probably holds off-target reads from a library built for another chain. The chain is built from TRBV6-2 or TRBV6-3 and TRBJ2-7, with a weak D call TRBD1 (5 bases). Written as DNA, the CDR3 is TGTGCCAGCAGTGAAGTACAGGATACCTACGAGCAGTACTTC. It yields the protein CASSEVQDTYEQYF.